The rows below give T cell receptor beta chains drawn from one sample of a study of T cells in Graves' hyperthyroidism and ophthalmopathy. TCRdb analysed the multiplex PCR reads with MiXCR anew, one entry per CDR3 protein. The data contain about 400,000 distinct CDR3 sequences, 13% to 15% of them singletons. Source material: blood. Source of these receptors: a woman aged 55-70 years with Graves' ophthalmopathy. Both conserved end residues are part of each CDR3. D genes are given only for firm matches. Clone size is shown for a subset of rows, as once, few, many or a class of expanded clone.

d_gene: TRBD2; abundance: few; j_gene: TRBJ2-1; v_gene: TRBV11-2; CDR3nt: TGTGCCAGCAGCGTCGCGGGGGGGCTAGCGGTCCCTAACAATGAGCAGTTCTTC; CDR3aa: CASSVAGGLAVPNNEQFF
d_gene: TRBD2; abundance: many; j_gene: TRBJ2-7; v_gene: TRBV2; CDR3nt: TGTGCCACCGTCGGGACTAGCGGGAGTGCCAGGGCCTACGAGCAGTACTTC; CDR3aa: CATVGTSGSARAYEQYF
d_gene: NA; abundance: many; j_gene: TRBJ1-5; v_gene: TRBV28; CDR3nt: TGTGCCAGCTTTGGAGCCCAGTTCGCGACCCAGCATTTT; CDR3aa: CASFGAQFATQHF
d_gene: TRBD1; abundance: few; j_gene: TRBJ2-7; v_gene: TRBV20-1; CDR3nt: TGCAGTGCTAGGGGACAGGGGCAATGGAACGAGCAGTACTTC; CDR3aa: CSARGQGQWNEQYF
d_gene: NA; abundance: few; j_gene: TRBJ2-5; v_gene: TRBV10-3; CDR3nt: TGTGCCATCAGTGATCGGAGGGAGACCCAGTACTTC; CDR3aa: CAISDRRETQYF
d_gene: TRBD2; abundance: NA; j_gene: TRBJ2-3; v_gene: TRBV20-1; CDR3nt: TGCAGTGCTCCAGCGCTAGCGGGGCCAGATACGCAGTATTTT; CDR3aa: CSAPALAGPDTQYF
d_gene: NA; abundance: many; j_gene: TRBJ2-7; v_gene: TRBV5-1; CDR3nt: TGCGCCAGCAGCCGCGGACAGACCTTCTACGAGCAGTACTTC; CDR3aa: CASSRGQTFYEQYF
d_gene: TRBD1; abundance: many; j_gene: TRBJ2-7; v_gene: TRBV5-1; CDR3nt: TGCGCCAGCAGCTTAGGACAGGGCCCTTGGTACGAGCAGTACTTC; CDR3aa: CASSLGQGPWYEQYF
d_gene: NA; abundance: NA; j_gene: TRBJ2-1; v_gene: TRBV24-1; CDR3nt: TGTGCCACCAGTGATTTGGCTAGGGGTACCAGGCTGGATGAGCAGTTCTTC; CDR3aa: CATSDLARGTRLDEQFF
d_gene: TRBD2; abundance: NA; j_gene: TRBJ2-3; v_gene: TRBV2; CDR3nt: TGTGCCAGCACTAGCGGGATAATGGATACGCAGTATTTT; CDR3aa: CASTSGIMDTQYF
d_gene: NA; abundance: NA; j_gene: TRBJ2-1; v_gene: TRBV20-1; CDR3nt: TGCAGTGCTAGTGGCGGCGGGCCCGGTAGCTCCTACAATGAGCAGTTCTTC; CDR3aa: CSASGGGPGSSYNEQFF
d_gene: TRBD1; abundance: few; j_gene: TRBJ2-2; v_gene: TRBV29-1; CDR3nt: TGCAGCGTGGCGACAGGGGCGAACACCGGGGAGCTGTTTTTT; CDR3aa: CSVATGANTGELFF
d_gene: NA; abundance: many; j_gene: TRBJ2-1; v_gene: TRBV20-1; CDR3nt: TGCAGTGCTAGAGAACGGCGGGATGCCTACAATGAGCAGTTCTTC; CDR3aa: CSARERRDAYNEQFF
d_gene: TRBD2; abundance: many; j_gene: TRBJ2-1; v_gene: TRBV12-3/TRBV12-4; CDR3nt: TGTGCCAGCAGTTCCGCGGTGACTAGCGGGAATTACAATGAGCAGTTCTTC; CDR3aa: CASSSAVTSGNYNEQFF